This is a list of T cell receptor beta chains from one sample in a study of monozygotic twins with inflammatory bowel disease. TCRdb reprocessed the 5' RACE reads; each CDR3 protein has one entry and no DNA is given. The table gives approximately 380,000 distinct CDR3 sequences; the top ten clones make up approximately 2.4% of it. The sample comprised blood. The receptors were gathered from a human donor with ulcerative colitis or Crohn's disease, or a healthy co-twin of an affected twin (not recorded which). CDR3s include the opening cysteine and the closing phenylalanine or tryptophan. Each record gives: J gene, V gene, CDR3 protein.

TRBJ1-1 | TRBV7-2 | CASSLEVGTEAFF
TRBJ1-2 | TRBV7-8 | CASREGRKNYGYTF
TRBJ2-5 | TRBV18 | CASSQGAQETQYF
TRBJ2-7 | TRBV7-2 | CASSLVSAGAAYEQYF
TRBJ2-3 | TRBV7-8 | CASSFGLSWRGVTDTQYF
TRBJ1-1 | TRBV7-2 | CASSFTGFNTEAFF
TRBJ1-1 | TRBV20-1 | CSARRGGDTEAFF
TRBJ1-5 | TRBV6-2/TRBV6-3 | CASSSAGTGRRAQHF
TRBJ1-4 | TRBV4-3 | CASSQDQTATNEKLFF
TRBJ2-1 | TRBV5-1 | CASSLARTSESYNEQFF
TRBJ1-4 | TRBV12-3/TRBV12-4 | CASSREGTVNEKLFF
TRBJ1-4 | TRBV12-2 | CASRCHRIPTNEKLFF
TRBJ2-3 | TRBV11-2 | CASSLGKFAAGDTQYF
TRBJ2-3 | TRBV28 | CASSPGLAAADTQYF
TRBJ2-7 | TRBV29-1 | CSVAEGTEYEQYF
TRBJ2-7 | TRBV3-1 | CASSQYVSGGYYEQYF
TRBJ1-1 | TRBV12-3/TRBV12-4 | CASSNRAGRPAAYGEAFF
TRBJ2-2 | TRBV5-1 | CASSPGGPLIGELFF
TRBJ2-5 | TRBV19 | CASRRGTGQETQYF
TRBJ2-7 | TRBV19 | CASRTGARDGYEQYF
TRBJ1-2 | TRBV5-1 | CASSPEISSYGYTF
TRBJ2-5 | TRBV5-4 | CASSLVGTGETQYF
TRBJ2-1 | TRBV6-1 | CASDGYFNEQFF
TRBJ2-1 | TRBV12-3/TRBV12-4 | CASSPTGTEYNEQFF
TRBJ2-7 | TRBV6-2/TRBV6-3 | CASGHDPPIYEQYF
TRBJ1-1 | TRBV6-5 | CASSLPGQGVRVNTEAFF
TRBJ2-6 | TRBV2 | CAGCRDLFRANVLTF
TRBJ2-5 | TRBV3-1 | CASTRLAGEETQYF
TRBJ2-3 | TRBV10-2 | CASRERGSPDTQYF
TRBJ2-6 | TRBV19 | CASSIPPRGANVLTF
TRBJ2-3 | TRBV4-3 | CASSGAGTGDTQYF
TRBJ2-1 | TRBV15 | CATSRGLERQFF
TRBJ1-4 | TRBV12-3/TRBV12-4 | CASSLGQAEKLFF